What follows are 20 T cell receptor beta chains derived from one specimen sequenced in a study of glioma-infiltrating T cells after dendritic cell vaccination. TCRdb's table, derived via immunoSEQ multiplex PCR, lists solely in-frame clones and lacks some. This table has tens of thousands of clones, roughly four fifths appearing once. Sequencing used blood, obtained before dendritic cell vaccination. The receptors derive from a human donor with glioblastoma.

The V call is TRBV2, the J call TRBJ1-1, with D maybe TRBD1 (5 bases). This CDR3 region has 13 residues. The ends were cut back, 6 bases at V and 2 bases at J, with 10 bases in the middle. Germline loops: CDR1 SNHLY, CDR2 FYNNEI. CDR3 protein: CASSPDSNTEAFF. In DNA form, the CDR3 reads TGTGCCAGCAGCCCTGACAGCAACACTGAAGCTTTCTTT.

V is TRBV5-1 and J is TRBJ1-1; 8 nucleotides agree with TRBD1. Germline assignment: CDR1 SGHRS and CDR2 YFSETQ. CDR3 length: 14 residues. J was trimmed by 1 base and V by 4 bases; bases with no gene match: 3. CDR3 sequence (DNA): TGCGCCAGCAGCCGACAGGGGACGAACACTGAAGCTTTCTTT. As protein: CASSRQGTNTEAFF.

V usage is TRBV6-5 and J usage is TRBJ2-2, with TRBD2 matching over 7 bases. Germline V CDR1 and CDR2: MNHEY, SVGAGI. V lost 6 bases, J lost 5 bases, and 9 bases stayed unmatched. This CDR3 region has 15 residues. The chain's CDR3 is CASRPQWGGTGELFF. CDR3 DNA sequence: TGTGCCAGCAGGCCCCAGTGGGGAGGGACCGGGGAGCTGTTTTTT.

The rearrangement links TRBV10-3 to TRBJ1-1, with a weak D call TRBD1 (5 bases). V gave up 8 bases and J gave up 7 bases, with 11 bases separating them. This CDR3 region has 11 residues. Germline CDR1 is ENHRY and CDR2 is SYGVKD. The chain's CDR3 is CAILGHHEAFF. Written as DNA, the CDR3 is TGTGCCATCTTGGGGCACCATGAAGCTTTCTTT.

The DNA of the CDR3 is TGTGCCAGCAGTTTGTACCGAGATAATTCACCCCTCCACTTT. This sequence encodes CASSLYRDNSPLHF. This chain uses TRBV28 with TRBJ1-6, with D uncertain. The germline gives CDR1 MDHEN, CDR2 SYDVKM. This CDR3 is built from 14 residues. V was trimmed by 3 bases and J by 5 bases, leaving 8 bases between them.

The chain's CDR3 is CASRQGYQPQHF. CDR3 sequence (DNA): TGTGCCAGTAGACAGGGGTATCAGCCCCAGCATTTT. This sequence joins TRBV19 and TRBJ1-5, with 7 bases aligning to TRBD1. This CDR3 contains 12 residues. Germline V gives CDR1 LNHDA, CDR2 SQIVND (reference sequence). With V trimmed by 6 bases and J by 5 bases, 1 base remained unmatched. The full variable domain, in which reference TRBV19 and TRBJ1-5 provide the parts outside the CDR3, is DGGITQSPKYLFRKEGQNVTLSCEQNLNHDAMYWYRQDPGQGLRLIYYSQIVNDFQKGDIAEGYSVSREKKESFPLTVTSAQKNPTAFYLCASRQGYQPQHFGDGTRLSIL.

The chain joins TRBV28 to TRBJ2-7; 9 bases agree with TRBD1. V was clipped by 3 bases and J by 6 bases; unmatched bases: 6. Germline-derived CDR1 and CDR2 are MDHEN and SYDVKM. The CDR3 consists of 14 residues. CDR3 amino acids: CASSFPTGGAEQYF. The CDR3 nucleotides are TGTGCCAGCAGTTTCCCGACAGGGGGAGCCGAGCAGTACTTC.

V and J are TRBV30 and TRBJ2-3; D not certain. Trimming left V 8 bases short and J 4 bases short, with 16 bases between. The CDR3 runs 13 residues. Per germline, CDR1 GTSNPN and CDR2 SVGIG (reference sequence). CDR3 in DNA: TGTGCCCGAACAAACGCAGGATCAGATACGCAGTATTTT. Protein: CARTNAGSDTQYF.

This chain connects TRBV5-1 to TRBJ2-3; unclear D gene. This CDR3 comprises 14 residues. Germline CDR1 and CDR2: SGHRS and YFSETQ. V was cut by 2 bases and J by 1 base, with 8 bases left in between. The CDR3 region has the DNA TGCGCCAGCAGCTTCAACGCGGGCACAGATACGCAGTATTTT. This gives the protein CASSFNAGTDTQYF.

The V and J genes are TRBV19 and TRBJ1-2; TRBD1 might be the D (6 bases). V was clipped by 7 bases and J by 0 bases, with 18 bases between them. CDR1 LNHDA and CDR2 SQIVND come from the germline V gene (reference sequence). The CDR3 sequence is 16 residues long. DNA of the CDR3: TGTGCCAGTACCAACAGGGCGGTAGGTTCTAACTATGGCTACACCTTC. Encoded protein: CASTNRAVGSNYGYTF.

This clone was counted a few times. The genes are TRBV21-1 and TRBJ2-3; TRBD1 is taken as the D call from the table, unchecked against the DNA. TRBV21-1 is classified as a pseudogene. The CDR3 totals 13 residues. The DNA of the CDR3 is TGTGCCAGCGACAGGGTTGGGCCAGATACGCAGTATTTT. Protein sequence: CASDRVGPDTQYF.

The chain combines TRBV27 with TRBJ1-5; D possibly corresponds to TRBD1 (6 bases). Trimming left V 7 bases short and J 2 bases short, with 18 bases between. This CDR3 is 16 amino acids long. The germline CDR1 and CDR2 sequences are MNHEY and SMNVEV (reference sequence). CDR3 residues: CASMGGQGTGNQPQHF. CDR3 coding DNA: TGTGCCAGCATGGGGGGGCAGGGGACCGGCAATCAGCCCCAGCATTTT.

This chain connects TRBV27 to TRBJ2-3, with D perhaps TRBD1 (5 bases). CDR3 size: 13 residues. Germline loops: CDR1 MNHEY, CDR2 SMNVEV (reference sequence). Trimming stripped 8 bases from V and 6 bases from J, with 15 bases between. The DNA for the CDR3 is TGTGCCAGCCGAACGCAGGGTTGGGATACGCAGTATTTT. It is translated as CASRTQGWDTQYF.

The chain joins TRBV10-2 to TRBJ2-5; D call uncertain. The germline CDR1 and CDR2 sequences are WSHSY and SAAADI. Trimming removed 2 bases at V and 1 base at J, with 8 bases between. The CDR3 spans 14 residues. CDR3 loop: CASSEISPQETQYF. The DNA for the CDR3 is TGCGCCAGCAGTGAGATAAGCCCCCAAGAGACCCAGTACTTC.

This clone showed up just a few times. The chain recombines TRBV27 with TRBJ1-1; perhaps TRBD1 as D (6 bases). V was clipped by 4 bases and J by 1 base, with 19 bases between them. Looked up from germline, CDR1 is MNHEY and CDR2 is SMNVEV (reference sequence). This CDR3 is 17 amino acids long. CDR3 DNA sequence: TGTGCCAGCAGTTCCCGCCCCAGGGGCGGGCAGAACACTGAAGCTTTCTTT. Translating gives CASSSRPRGGQNTEAFF.

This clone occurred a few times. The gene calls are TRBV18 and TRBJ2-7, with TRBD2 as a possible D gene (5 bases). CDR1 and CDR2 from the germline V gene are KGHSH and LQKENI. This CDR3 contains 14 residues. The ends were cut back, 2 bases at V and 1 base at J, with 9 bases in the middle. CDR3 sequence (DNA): TGTGCCAGCTCACCATCGAGGGAATCCTACGAGCAGTACTTC. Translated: CASSPSRESYEQYF.

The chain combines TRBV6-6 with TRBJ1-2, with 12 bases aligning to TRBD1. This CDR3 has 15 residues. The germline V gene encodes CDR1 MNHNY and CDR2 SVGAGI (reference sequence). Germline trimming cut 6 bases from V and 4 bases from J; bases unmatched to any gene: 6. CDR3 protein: CASRPGQGAPYGYTF. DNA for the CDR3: TGTGCCAGCAGGCCGGGACAGGGGGCACCCTATGGCTACACCTTC.

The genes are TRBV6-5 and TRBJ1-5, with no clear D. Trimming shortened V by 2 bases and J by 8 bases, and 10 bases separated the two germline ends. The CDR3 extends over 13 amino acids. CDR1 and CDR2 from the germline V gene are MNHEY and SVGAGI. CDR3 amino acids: CASSYEGGKPQHF. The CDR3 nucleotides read TGTGCCAGCAGTTACGAGGGTGGGAAGCCCCAGCATTTT.

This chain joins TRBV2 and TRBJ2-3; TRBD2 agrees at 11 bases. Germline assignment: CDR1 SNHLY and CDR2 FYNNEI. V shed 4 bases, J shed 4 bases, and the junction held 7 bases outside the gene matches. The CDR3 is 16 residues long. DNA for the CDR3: TGTGCCAGCAGTGCCACACTAGCGGGAGTAGCAGATACGCAGTATTTT. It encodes CASSATLAGVADTQYF.

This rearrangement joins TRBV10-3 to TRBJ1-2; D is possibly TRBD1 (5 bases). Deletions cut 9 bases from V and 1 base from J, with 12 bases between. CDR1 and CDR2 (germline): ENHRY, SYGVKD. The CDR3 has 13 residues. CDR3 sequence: CAIQEPNNYGYTF. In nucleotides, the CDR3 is TGTGCCATACAGGAGCCAAATAACTATGGCTACACCTTC.